This T cell receptor (beta chain) was identified in a study of T cell responses to AZD1222 COVID-19 vaccine. Broader study findings: Donors were mostly white British, more females; clonal diversity possibly underestimated. Nearly half of spike-specific TCRs reportedly target unmutated variant regions.

The CDR3 is 15 amino acids. Trimming cost V 6 bases and J 4 bases; bases outside gene matches: 10. Germline V lookup: CDR1 SNHLY, CDR2 FYNNEI. In regard to this clone: What it binds is unknown.

The method was immunoSEQ multiplex PCR; TCRdb's version includes in-frame clones alone and lacks a portion of them. This table holds under 150,000 clones, approximately 91% found once. The chain recombines TRBV2 with TRBJ2-7; 9 bases map to TRBD2. The source was peripheral blood, collected 28 days after the second AZD1222 dose. The sequence came from an adult who received the AZD1222 COVID-19 vaccine. CDR3 in amino acids: CASSGGREGQYEQYF. CDR3 DNA: TGTGCCAGCAGCGGGGGGCGGGAGGGCCAATACGAGCAGTACTTC.